The 20 T cell receptor beta chains below come from one sample, sequenced in a study of CD8+ T cells in alopecia areata. Sequencing used cDNA as its template, made by extracting RNA and reverse transcribing it. Assay used: immunoSEQ multiplex PCR; TCRdb lists only in-frame clones, some missing. Of around 97,000 clones in the sample, 70% to 90% were seen once. Treatment here: oral pan-JAK inhibitor, 5-10 mg twice daily. Sequencing used CD8+ T cells sorted from blood, obtained at week 34, from a patient treated with tofacitinib. These receptor sequences come from a human donor with alopecia areata.

This chain joins TRBV14 and TRBJ2-1, with TRBD2 matching over 9 bases. From germline, CDR1 is SGHDN and CDR2 FVKESK. The CDR3 has 18 residues. J was trimmed by 7 bases and V by 1 base; bases with no gene match: 14. CDR3 protein: CASSQAPLPDSGSNEQFF. CDR3 DNA sequence: TGTGCCAGCAGCCAAGCCCCATTGCCGGATAGCGGGAGTAATGAGCAGTTCTTC.

The rearrangement uses TRBV11-2 and TRBJ2-5; D is ambiguous. CDR1 is SGHAT, CDR2 FQNNGV, per germline. Trimming left V 1 base short and J 2 bases short, with 8 bases between. The CDR3 sequence is 14 residues long. CDR3 in amino acids: CASSLGQQQETQYF. CDR3 in DNA: TGTGCCAGCAGCTTAGGGCAGCAACAAGAGACCCAGTACTTC.

V and J are TRBV7-2 and TRBJ2-3; 7 bases are a match to TRBD1. The CDR3 consists of 16 residues. Germline V gene sequence: CDR1 SGHTA, CDR2 FQGNSA. With V trimmed by 6 bases and J by 0 bases, 9 bases remained unmatched. This CDR3 is CASRGTVPTSTDTQYF. The CDR3 DNA reads TGTGCCAGCAGGGGGACAGTTCCAACTAGCACAGATACGCAGTATTTT.

The rearrangement uses TRBV6-5 and TRBJ2-7, with a possible D match to TRBD1 (6 bases). Per the germline V gene, CDR1 is MNHEY and CDR2 is SVGAGI. Deletions cut 2 bases from V and 5 bases from J, with 7 bases between. CDR3 size: 12 residues. The DNA for the CDR3 is TGTGCCAGCAGTTACAAGGGGGACGAGCAGTACTTC. Protein: CASSYKGDEQYF.

The genes are TRBV7-3 and TRBJ2-3; 7 nucleotides line up with TRBD2. Germline CDR1 is SGHTA and CDR2 is FQGTGA. Germline trimming cut 5 bases from V and 0 bases from J; bases unmatched to any gene: 2. CDR3 length: 14 residues. Written as DNA, the CDR3 is TGTGCCAGCAGCCATAGCGGGAGCACAGATACGCAGTATTTT. Protein sequence: CASSHSGSTDTQYF.

The J gene is TRBJ2-1, the V gene TRBV6-5; D uncertain. CDR1 is MNHEY, CDR2 SVGAGI, per germline. The CDR3 has 11 residues. V gave up 5 bases and J gave up 6 bases, with 5 bases separating them. The CDR3 region is CASSIGNEQFF. Here the CDR3 DNA reads TGTGCCAGCAGTATTGGCAATGAGCAGTTCTTC.

The chain couples TRBV5-6 to TRBJ1-2; D is possibly TRBD1 (6 bases). Germline V gives CDR1 SGHDT, CDR2 YYEEEE. V was trimmed by 4 bases and J by 1 base, leaving 20 bases between them. This CDR3 has 17 amino acids. CDR3 bases: TGTGCCAGCAGCCCGGAGGGGGAAAGCGACTTTAACTATGGCTACACCTTC. It specifies CASSPEGESDFNYGYTF.

The rearrangement links TRBV29-1 to TRBJ2-1; TRBD1 matches 9 bases. CDR1 is SQVTM and CDR2 is ANQGSEA in the germline V gene. The V gene end was trimmed by 2 bases and the J gene end by 7 bases; junction bases not matched to a gene: 9. CDR3 size: 15 residues. The CDR3 spells CSVEYSDRGRNEQFF. The CDR3 DNA reads TGCAGCGTTGAATATAGCGACAGGGGGAGGAATGAGCAGTTCTTC.

The chain recombines TRBV6-5 with TRBJ2-6; possibly TRBD1 for D (6 bases). V was trimmed by 6 bases and J by 0 bases, leaving 9 bases between them. CDR1 MNHEY and CDR2 SVGAGI come from the germline V gene. The CDR3 spans 15 residues. The CDR3 reads CASSQGGSGANVLTF. The CDR3, as DNA: TGTGCCAGCAGCCAAGGGGGCTCTGGGGCCAACGTCCTGACTTTC.

The chain joins TRBV10-2 to TRBJ2-7; TRBD2 agrees at 7 bases. There are 13 residues in the CDR3. CDR1 and CDR2 from the germline V gene are WSHSY and SAAADI. The ends lost 5 bases at V and 3 bases at J; junction bases unmatched: 4. The CDR3 bases are TGCGCCAGCAGTTACGGACTAGTCTACGAGCAGTACTTC. Its protein product is CASSYGLVYEQYF.

The chain couples TRBV4-1 to TRBJ2-7; no firm D call. With 5 bases removed from V and 5 bases from J, the gap between germline ends came to 10 bases. Germline V CDR1 and CDR2: MGHRA, YSYEKL. The CDR3 covers 12 residues. Written as DNA, the CDR3 is TGCGCCAGCAGCGACCCAACCAACGAGCAGTACTTC. This codes for CASSDPTNEQYF.

Comments on this clone: At one boundary the junction diverges from the germline segment, which might be a read error. This chain joins TRBV6-5 and TRBJ2-1; no definite D call. CDR3 size: 11 residues. Germline CDR1 reads MNHEY; CDR2 reads SVGAGI. Here the CDR3 reads CVSSYGDEQFF. The CDR3 region has the DNA TGTGTCAGCAGTTACGGTGATGAGCAGTTCTTC.

This clone was detected only a few times. V gene TRBV19 combines with J gene TRBJ2-7, with 10 positions matching TRBD1. Germline CDR1 reads LNHDA; CDR2 reads SQIVND (reference sequence). Trimming at V came to 3 bases and at J to 5 bases, leaving 7 bases not matched to a gene. CDR3 length: 15 residues. CDR3 bases: TGTGCCAGTAGTATTACCGGGACAGGGGTCCACGAGCAGTACTTC. Translation: CASSITGTGVHEQYF. Drawing the rest from reference TRBV19 and TRBJ2-7, the complete variable domain is DGGITQSPKYLFRKEGQNVTLSCEQNLNHDAMYWYRQDPGQGLRLIYYSQIVNDFQKGDIAEGYSVSREKKESFPLTVTSAQKNPTAFYLCASSITGTGVHEQYFGPGTRLTVT.

This rearrangement joins TRBV5-4 to TRBJ1-1; D remains ambiguous. With 0 bases removed from V and 7 bases from J, the gap between germline ends came to 10 bases. Looked up from germline, CDR1 is SGHNT and CDR2 is YYREEE (reference sequence). The CDR3 runs 13 residues. This chain's CDR3 is CASSLEKGIEAFF. For the CDR3, the DNA is TGTGCCAGCAGCTTGGAAAAGGGAATTGAAGCTTTCTTT.

This clone was detected a few times. V usage is TRBV5-1 and J usage is TRBJ2-5; D tentatively fits TRBD1 or TRBD2 (5 bases each). Gene TRBJ2-7 matches the end of the DNA better, so the J call may be wrong. This CDR3 has 14 amino acids. Germline V CDR1 and CDR2: SGHRS, YFSETQ. CDR3 DNA sequence: TGCGCCAGCAGCTACGGGGACGGATCCTACGAGCAGTACTTC. Translated: CASSYGDGSYEQYF.

The chain combines TRBV7-2 with TRBJ2-1; D call uncertain. The CDR3 runs to 13 residues. Per germline, CDR1 SGHTA and CDR2 FQGNSA. With 5 bases removed from V and 10 bases from J, the gap between germline ends came to 15 bases. The CDR3 nucleotides read TGTGCCAGCAGCCCCCCGCCCAAAGAGGAGCAGTTCTTC. It is translated as CASSPPPKEEQFF. Full variable domain (missing parts from reference TRBV7-2 and TRBJ2-1): GAGVSQSPSNKVTEKGKDVELRCDPISGHTALYWYRQSLGQGLEFLIYFQGNSAPDKSGLPSDRFSAERTGGSVSTLTIQRTQQEDSAVYLCASSPPPKEEQFFGPGTRLTVL.

The V gene is TRBV5-1, the J gene TRBJ2-7; TRBD2 might be the D (5 bases). Trimming stripped 4 bases from V and 6 bases from J, with 20 bases between. The CDR3 length is 15 residues. Germline lookup yields CDR1 SGHRS and CDR2 YFSETQ. The CDR3 is CASSGLRDAVLEQYF. The CDR3, as DNA: TGCGCCAGCAGCGGATTGAGGGATGCCGTCCTCGAGCAGTACTTC.

V is TRBV19 and J is TRBJ2-3; 8 positions match TRBD1. The CDR3 covers 14 residues. Per germline, CDR1 LNHDA and CDR2 SQIVND (reference sequence). Losses at the gene ends were 7 bases for V and 1 base for J; bases not matched to a gene: 4. The CDR3 DNA sequence: TGTGCCAGTACCTCGGGACAGGGCACAGATACGCAGTATTTT. Translated: CASTSGQGTDTQYF. The whole variable domain, filled in from reference TRBV19 and TRBJ2-3, reads DGGITQSPKYLFRKEGQNVTLSCEQNLNHDAMYWYRQDPGQGLRLIYYSQIVNDFQKGDIAEGYSVSREKKESFPLTVTSAQKNPTAFYLCASTSGQGTDTQYFGPGTRLTVL.

In this sample, this clone turned up once. J is TRBJ2-3 and V is TRBV5-6; tentatively, D is TRBD1 or TRBD2 (5 bases each). This CDR3 contains 14 residues. Germline CDR1 reads SGHDT; CDR2 reads YYEEEE. V lost 5 bases and J lost 5, with 15 bases in between. CDR3 sequence reads: CASRPQGAVDTQYF. CDR3 bases: TGTGCCAGCAGGCCCCAGGGAGCCGTAGATACGCAGTATTTT.

The genes are TRBV29-1 and TRBJ2-5; TRBD2 might be the D (5 bases). CDR3 size: 15 residues. V lost 0 bases, J lost 1 base, and 12 bases lay in between. The V gene's germline CDR1 is SQVTM and CDR2 ANQGSEA. CDR3 residues: CSVEDLANLQETQYF. The CDR3 DNA is TGCAGCGTTGAAGATCTAGCTAACCTCCAAGAGACCCAGTACTTC.